The 14 T cell receptor beta chains below were found in one sample sequenced in a study of T cells in Graves' hyperthyroidism and ophthalmopathy. TCR beta CDR3 region amplification was performed from RNA transcripts. TCR CDR3 underwent first-round RT-PCR with the HTBI primer set. Each CDR3 protein is one row after TCRdb ran MiXCR on the multiplex PCR reads. Found here are almost 350,000 distinct CDR3 sequences, roughly 20% of them singletons; the top ten hold roughly 16%. Sequenced sample: blood. All receptors derive from a woman in her thirties or forties with Graves' ophthalmopathy.

This chain joins TRBV6-1 and TRBJ2-7; TRBD1 is a possible D gene (5 bases). CDR1 and CDR2 (germline): MNHNS, SASEGT. Trimming stripped 2 bases from V and 2 bases from J, with 10 bases between. The CDR3 runs 14 residues. The CDR3 nucleotides read TGTGCCAGCAGTGAATTTACAGGTACCTACGAGCAGTACTTC. Residues: CASSEFTGTYEQYF.

This clonotype appeared many times. This sequence joins TRBV7-2 and TRBJ2-5; 7 positions match TRBD2. The V gene end was trimmed by 4 bases and the J gene end by 2 bases; junction bases not matched to a gene: 4. CDR1 is SGHTA, CDR2 FQGNSA, per germline. The CDR3 extends over 14 amino acids. The CDR3 bases are TGTGCCAGCAGCTGGCCGGGACTACAAGAGACCCAGTACTTC. Its protein product is CASSWPGLQETQYF. Drawing the rest from reference TRBV7-2 and TRBJ2-5, the complete variable domain is GAGVSQSPSNKVTEKGKDVELRCDPISGHTALYWYRQSLGQGLEFLIYFQGNSAPDKSGLPSDRFSAERTGGSVSTLTIQRTQQEDSAVYLCASSWPGLQETQYFGPGTRLLVL.

This clonotype showed up many times. The J gene is TRBJ1-1, the V gene TRBV6-1, with TRBD1 identical over 10 bases. This CDR3 spans 13 amino acids. Germline V gene lookup returns CDR1 MNHNS and CDR2 SASEGT. J lost 4 bases, V lost 10 bases, and 6 bases had no gene match. The CDR3 DNA reads TGTGCCATCAGACAGGGGGCGGTCACTGAAGCTTTCTTT. Translation gives CAIRQGAVTEAFF.

This clonotype was seen ten or more times. As DNA, the CDR3 is TGTGCCAGCAGTTTTTCCGGCGGGGGGGGGGAGCAGTACTTC. Residues: CASSFSGGGGEQYF. This sequence joins TRBV28 and TRBJ2-7, with 9 nucleotides matching TRBD2. The CDR3 length is 14 residues. Germline lookup yields CDR1 MDHEN and CDR2 SYDVKM. With V trimmed by 3 bases and J by 7 bases, 7 bases remained unmatched.

This clonotype was seen ten or more times. The V and J genes are TRBV6-5 and TRBJ1-3; D gene ambiguous. V lost 7 bases to trimming and J lost 0 bases, with 13 bases between them. Per the germline V gene, CDR1 is MNHEY and CDR2 is SVGAGI. The length of the CDR3 is 15 residues. The chain's CDR3 is CASKPDGLSGNTIYF. The CDR3 DNA follows: TGTGCCAGCAAGCCGGACGGACTCTCTGGAAACACCATATATTTT.

As concerns this clonotype: A read error is possible here, since a much larger clone lies one base away. The chain employs TRBV20-1 and TRBJ1-5, with unresolved D. The CDR3 extends over 13 amino acids. Germline V gene lookup returns CDR1 DFQATT and CDR2 SNEGSKA (reference sequence). Trimming took off 0 bases at V and 6 bases at J, with 9 bases between the two ends. The CDR3 DNA sequence: TGCAGTGCTAGAGAGGTCCACGGTCAGCCCCAGCATTTT. Translating it yields CSAREVHGQPQHF.

This clonotype was detected many times. V gene TRBV7-2 combines with J gene TRBJ2-7, with D perhaps matching TRBD1 (6 bases). V lost 3 bases to trimming and J lost 2 bases, with 14 bases between them. Germline lookup yields CDR1 SGHTA and CDR2 FQGNSA. This CDR3 is 15 amino acids long. In DNA, the CDR3 is TGTACCAGCAGCTTCCTCCGGGACAAAGCCTACGAGCAGTACTTC. Encoded protein: CTSSFLRDKAYEQYF.

This clonotype was picked up a small number of times. V and J are TRBV12-3 or TRBV12-4 and TRBJ2-7, with D perhaps assigned TRBD1 or TRBD2 (5 bases each). V shed 6 bases and J shed 2 bases, with 14 bases lying between them. The CDR3 is 14 residues long. The CDR3 sequence is CASSTPGATYEQYF. DNA of the CDR3: TGTGCCAGCAGCACCCCCGGGGCCACCTACGAGCAGTACTTC.

This clonotype was detected ten times or more. The V call is TRBV15, the J call TRBJ2-4; perhaps D is TRBD1 or TRBD2 (5 bases each). Germline CDR1 and CDR2: LNHNV and YYDKDF (reference sequence). This CDR3 comprises 15 residues. V shed 3 bases and J shed 1 base, with 10 bases lying between them. The CDR3 reads CATSRGVNAKNIQYF. The CDR3 DNA sequence: TGTGCCACCAGCAGGGGGGTAAACGCCAAAAACATTCAGTACTTC.

The sample holds many counts of this clonotype. The rearrangement links TRBV6-2 or TRBV6-3 to TRBJ2-2; 7 bases align to TRBD1. The CDR3 length is 15 residues. V shed 5 bases and J 2 bases; nucleotides not matched to a gene: 5. Germline CDR1 is MNHEY and CDR2 is SVGEGT. CDR3 DNA sequence: TGTGCCAGCAGTGAGGACAGGATAAACACCGGGGAGCTGTTTTTT. Its translation: CASSEDRINTGELFF.

This clonotype was seen repeatedly, ten times or more. J is TRBJ2-4 and V is TRBV27, with D uncertain. Between the trimmed V and J ends, which lost 2 bases and 0 bases, there was a span of 5 bases. The CDR3 consists of 14 residues. Germline CDR1 and CDR2: MNHEY and SMNVEV (reference sequence). The CDR3 spells CASSLGLAKNIQYF. Here the CDR3 DNA reads TGTGCCAGCAGTTTAGGCTTAGCCAAAAACATTCAGTACTTC.

This rearrangement joins TRBV12-5 to TRBJ1-5; a possible D gene is TRBD1 (5 bases). The germline V gene has CDR1 LGHNT and CDR2 FRNRAP. The CDR3 covers 15 residues. V was shortened by 7 bases and J by 2 bases, with 15 bases between the two germline ends. The CDR3 here is CASAGQGGGNQPQHF. The CDR3 DNA reads as TGTGCTAGTGCCGGTCAGGGAGGCGGCAATCAGCCCCAGCATTTT.

This clonotype came up many times. The rearrangement links TRBV6-5 to TRBJ1-6; 9 nucleotides match TRBD1. The germline gives CDR1 MNHEY, CDR2 SVGAGI. The CDR3 consists of 14 residues. V shed 6 bases, J shed 7 bases, and the junction held 4 bases outside the gene matches. CDR3 sequence (DNA): TGTGCCAGCAGGGGGACAGGGCGAAATTCACCCCTCCACTTT. This sequence encodes CASRGTGRNSPLHF.

This clonotype was detected ten times or more. This chain joins TRBV12-3 or TRBV12-4 and TRBJ2-1; TRBD2 agrees at 9 bases. The CDR3 runs to 12 residues. The V gene end was trimmed by 3 bases and the J gene end by 9 bases; junction bases not matched to a gene: 0. This CDR3 is CASSFSGSEQFF. CDR3 bases: TGTGCCAGCAGTTTTAGCGGGAGTGAGCAGTTCTTC.